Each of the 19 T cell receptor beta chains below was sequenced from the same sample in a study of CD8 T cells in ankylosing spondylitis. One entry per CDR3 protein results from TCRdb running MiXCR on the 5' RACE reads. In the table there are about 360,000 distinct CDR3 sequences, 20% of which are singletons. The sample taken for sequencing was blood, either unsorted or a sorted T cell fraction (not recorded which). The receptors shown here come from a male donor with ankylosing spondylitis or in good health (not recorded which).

This CDR3 is CASSADRGLTEAFF. The CDR3 DNA sequence: TGTGCCAGCAGCGCCGACAGGGGTTTAACTGAAGCTTTCTTT. The V and J genes are TRBV9 and TRBJ1-1; 8 bases are a match to TRBD1. Germline V gene sequence: CDR1 SGDLS, CDR2 YYNGEE. This CDR3 spans 14 amino acids. The V segment lost 3 bases and the J segment 5 bases; nucleotides outside the gene matches: 6. Based on the CDR3 plus reference TRBV9 and TRBJ1-1, the full variable domain is DSGVTQTPKHLITATGQRVTLRCSPRSGDLSVYWYQQSLDQGLQFLIQYYNGEERAKGNILERFSAQQFPDLHSELNLSSLELGDSALYFCASSADRGLTEAFFGQGTRLTVV.

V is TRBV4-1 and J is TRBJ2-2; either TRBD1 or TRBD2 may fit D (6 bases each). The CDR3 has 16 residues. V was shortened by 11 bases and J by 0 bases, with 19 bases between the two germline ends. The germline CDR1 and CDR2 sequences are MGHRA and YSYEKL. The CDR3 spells CACQKGGNANTGELFF. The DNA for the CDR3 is TGCGCCTGCCAAAAGGGGGGCAATGCGAACACCGGGGAGCTGTTTTTT.

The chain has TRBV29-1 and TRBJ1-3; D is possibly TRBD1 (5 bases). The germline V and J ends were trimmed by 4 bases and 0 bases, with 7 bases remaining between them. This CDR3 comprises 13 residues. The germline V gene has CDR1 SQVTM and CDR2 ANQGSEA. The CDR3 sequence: CSVAGFSGNTIYF. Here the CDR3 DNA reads TGCAGCGTTGCAGGGTTCTCTGGAAACACCATATATTTT.

The CDR3 here is CATSDPGTGWTDTQYF. DNA of the CDR3: TGTGCCACCAGTGACCCCGGGACAGGGTGGACAGATACGCAGTATTTT. The V gene is TRBV24-1, the J gene TRBJ2-3; 9 bases fit TRBD1. Trimming removed 4 bases from V and 3 bases from J; junction bases left unmatched: 7. The CDR3 consists of 16 residues. CDR1 KGHDR and CDR2 SFDVKD come from the germline V gene.

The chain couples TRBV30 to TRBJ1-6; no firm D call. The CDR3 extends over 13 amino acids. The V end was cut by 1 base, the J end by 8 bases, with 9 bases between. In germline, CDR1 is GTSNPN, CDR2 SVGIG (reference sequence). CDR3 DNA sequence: TGTGCCTGGAGTGCTACCTTCGATTCACCCCTCCACTTT. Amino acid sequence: CAWSATFDSPLHF.

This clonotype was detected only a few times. The DNA of the CDR3 is TGTGCCTGGACTAGCGGGGGGCGAACCTACGAGCAGTACTTC. It codes for CAWTSGGRTYEQYF. This chain links TRBV30 with TRBJ2-7; 11 bases match TRBD2. The CDR3 is 14 residues long. Per germline, CDR1 GTSNPN and CDR2 SVGIG (reference sequence). Losses at the gene ends were 4 bases for V and 2 bases for J; bases not matched to a gene: 4.

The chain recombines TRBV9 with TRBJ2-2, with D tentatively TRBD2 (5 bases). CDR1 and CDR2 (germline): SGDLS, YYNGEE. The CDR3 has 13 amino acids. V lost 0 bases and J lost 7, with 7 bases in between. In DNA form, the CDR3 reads TGTGCCAGCAGCGTAGGAGGGTACGGGGAGCTGTTTTTT. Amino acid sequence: CASSVGGYGELFF.

In DNA form, the CDR3 reads TGCGCCAGCAGCTTGGAGTACTCACGGGCCGGGGAGCTGTTTTTT. The encoded protein is CASSLEYSRAGELFF. This chain links TRBV5-1 with TRBJ2-2; the D is unclear. The germline V gene has CDR1 SGHRS and CDR2 YFSETQ. Between the trimmed V and J ends, which lost 0 bases and 6 bases, there was a span of 12 bases. The CDR3 covers 15 residues. Full variable domain (missing parts from reference TRBV5-1 and TRBJ2-2): KAGVTQTPRYLIKTRGQQVTLSCSPISGHRSVSWYQQTPGQGLQFLFEYFSETQRNKGNFPGRFSGRQFSNSRSEMNVSTLELGDSALYLCASSLEYSRAGELFFGEGSRLTVL.

CDR3 bases: TGCAGTGCTCTCCGGGACAGGGAGTTGGAGACCCAGTACTTC. It codes for CSALRDRELETQYF. The V call is TRBV20-1, the J call TRBJ2-5, with 9 positions matching TRBD1. The CDR3 loop spans 14 amino acids. From germline, CDR1 is DFQATT and CDR2 SNEGSKA (reference sequence). V dropped 5 bases and J dropped 5; count of bases not matched to a gene: 9.

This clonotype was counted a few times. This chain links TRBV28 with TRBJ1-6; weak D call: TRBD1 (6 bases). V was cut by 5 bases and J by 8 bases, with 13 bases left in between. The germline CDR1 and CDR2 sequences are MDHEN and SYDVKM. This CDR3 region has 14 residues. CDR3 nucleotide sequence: TGTGCCAGCAGTGGTCTAGGGGGTTATTCACCCCTCCACTTT. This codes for CASSGLGGYSPLHF.

In nucleotides, the CDR3 is TGTGCCAGCAGTTACTCGGAAGACACAGATACGCAGTATTTT. Protein product: CASSYSEDTDTQYF. The chain links TRBV6-5 to TRBJ2-3; no definite D call. V was cut by 0 bases and J by 2 bases, with 6 bases left in between. CDR3 length: 14 amino acids. Germline CDR1 MNHEY, CDR2 SVGAGI.

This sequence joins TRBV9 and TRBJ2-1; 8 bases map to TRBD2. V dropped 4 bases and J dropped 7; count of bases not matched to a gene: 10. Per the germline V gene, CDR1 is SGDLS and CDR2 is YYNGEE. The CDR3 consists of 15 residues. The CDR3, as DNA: TGTGCCAGCAGCCTCCGACTAGCGAGTCAGAATGAGCAGTTCTTC. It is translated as CASSLRLASQNEQFF.

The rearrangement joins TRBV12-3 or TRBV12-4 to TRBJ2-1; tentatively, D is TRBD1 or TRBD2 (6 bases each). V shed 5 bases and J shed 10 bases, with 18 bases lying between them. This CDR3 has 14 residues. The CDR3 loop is CASSPGGGGLEQFF. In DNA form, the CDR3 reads TGTGCCAGCAGTCCTGGAGGTGGGGGGCTAGAGCAGTTCTTC.

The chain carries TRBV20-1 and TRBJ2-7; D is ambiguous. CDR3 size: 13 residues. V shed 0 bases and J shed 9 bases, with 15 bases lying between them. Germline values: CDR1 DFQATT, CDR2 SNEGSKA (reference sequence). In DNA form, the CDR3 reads TGCAGTGCTAGAGATAATCTTCCAGGATCGCAGTACTTC. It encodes CSARDNLPGSQYF.

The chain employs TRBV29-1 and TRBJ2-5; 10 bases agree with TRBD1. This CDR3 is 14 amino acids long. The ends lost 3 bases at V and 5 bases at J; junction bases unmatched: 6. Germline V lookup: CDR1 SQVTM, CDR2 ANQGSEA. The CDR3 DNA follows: TGCAGCGTTGATACGGGACAGGGGAGGGAGACCCAGTACTTC. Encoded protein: CSVDTGQGRETQYF.

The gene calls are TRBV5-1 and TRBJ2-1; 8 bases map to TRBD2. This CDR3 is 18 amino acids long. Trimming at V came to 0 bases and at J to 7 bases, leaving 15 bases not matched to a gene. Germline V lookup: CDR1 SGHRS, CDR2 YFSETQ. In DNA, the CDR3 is TGCGCCAGCAGCTTGGCCTCCCTAGCGGGCTTCTCAAGGAATGAGCAGTTCTTC. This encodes CASSLASLAGFSRNEQFF.

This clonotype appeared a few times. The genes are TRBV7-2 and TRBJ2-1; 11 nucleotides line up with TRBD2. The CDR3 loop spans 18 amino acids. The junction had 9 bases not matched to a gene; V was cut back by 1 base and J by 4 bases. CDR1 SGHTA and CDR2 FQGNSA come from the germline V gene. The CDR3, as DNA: TGTGCCAGCAGCTTAGGGCTAGCGGGGGGCCCACCATACAATGAGCAGTTCTTC. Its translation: CASSLGLAGGPPYNEQFF.

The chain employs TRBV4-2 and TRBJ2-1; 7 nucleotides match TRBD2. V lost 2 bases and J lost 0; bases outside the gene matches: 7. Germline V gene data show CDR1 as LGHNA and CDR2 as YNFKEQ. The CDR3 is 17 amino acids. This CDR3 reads CASSQSGGFSSYNEQFF. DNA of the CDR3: TGTGCCAGCAGCCAATCCGGGGGGTTCAGCTCCTACAATGAGCAGTTCTTC.

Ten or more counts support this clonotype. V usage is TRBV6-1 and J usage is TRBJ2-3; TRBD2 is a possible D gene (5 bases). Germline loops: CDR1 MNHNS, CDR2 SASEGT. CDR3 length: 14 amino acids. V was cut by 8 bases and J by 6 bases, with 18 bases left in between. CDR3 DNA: TGTGCCAGCGGCCTGACTATGGCGGCTGATACGCAGTATTTT. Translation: CASGLTMAADTQYF.